The clone carrying this TCR beta chain came up once. What it binds is not known. The data belong to a study of cytomegalovirus exposure and HLA in healthy donors. Primers: 60 Vbeta forward and 13 Jbeta reverse. TCRdb keeps only in-frame clones here, not all; method: immunoSEQ multiplex PCR. In the table there are 100,000 or so clones, over 65% of which are singletons. The CDR3 has 14 amino acids. V trimming: 8 bases; J trimming: 4 bases; junction bases outside the gene matches: 8. Germline CDR1 is MNHGY and CDR2 is SVAAGI. Study-level points and caveats: In a later analysis, across HLA loci, associated TCR counts were highest for DRB1, lowest for HLA-C. High specificity and sensitivity for cytomegalovirus status were reported for the classifier. Later on, an analysis tied 15,000 to 20,000 TCR beta sequences to HLA alleles at 0.05 false discovery rate. TCR beta chains numbering some 150 were designated cytomegalovirus-associated.

The clonotype was recovered from a female donor in good health and CMV-seronegative. The chain recombines TRBV6-9 with TRBJ2-4, with TRBD1 matching over 7 bases. Sequenced: PBMCs. CDR3 coding DNA: TGTGCCAGCGCTAAGGACAGGCGAAAAAACATTCAGTACTTC. It codes for CASAKDRRKNIQYF.